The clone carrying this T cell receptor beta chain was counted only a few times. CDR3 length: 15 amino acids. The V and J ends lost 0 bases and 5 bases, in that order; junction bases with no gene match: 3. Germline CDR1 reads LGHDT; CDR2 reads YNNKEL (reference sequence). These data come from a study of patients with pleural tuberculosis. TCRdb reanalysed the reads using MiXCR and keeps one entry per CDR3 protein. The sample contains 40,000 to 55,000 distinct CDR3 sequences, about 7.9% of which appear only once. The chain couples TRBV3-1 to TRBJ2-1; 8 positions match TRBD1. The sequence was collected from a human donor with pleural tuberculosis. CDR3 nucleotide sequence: TGTGCCAGCAGCCAAGATTGGACAGGGAACAATGAGCAGTTCTTC. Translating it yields CASSQDWTGNNEQFF.